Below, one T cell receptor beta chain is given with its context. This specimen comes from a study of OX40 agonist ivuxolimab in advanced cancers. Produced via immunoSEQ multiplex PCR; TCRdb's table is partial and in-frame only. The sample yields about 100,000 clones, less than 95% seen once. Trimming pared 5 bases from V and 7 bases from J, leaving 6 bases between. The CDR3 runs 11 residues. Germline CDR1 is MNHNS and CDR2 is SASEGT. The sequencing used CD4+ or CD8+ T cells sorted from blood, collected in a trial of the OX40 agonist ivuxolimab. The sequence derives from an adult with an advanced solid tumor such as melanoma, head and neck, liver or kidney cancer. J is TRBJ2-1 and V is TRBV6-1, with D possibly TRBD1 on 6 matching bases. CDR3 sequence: CASSRGNEQFF. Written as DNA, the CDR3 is TGTGCCAGCAGTAGGGGGAATGAGCAGTTCTTC.